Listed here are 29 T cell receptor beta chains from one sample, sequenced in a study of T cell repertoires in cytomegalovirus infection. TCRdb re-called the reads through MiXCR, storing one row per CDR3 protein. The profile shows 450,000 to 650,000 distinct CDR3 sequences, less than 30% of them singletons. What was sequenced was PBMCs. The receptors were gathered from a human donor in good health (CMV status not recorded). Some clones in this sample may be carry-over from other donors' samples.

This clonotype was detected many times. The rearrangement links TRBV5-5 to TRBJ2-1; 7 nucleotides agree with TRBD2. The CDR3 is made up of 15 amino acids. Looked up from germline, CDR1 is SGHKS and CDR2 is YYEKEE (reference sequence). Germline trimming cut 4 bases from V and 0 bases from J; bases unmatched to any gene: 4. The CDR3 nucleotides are TGTGCCAGCAGCAGTTGGACTAGCTCCTACAATGAGCAGTTCTTC. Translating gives CASSSWTSSYNEQFF.

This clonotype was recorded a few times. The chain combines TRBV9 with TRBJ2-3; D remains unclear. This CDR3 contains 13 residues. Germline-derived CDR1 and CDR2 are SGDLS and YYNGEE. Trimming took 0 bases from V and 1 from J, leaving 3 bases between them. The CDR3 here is CASSVEGTDTQYF. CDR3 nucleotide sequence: TGTGCCAGCAGCGTAGAAGGCACAGATACGCAGTATTTT.

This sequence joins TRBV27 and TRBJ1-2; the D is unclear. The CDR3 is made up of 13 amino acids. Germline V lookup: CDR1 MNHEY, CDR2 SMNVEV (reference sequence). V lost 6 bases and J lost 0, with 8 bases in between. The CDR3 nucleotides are TGTGCCAGCAGACACACAGCTAACTATGGCTACACCTTC. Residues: CASRHTANYGYTF.

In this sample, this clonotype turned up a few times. The CDR3: CASSRDRALSETQYF. CDR3 nucleotide sequence: TGTGCCAGCAGCAGGGACAGGGCCCTCTCAGAGACCCAGTACTTC. The chain carries TRBV7-2 and TRBJ2-5, with 9 bases identical to TRBD1. V lost 5 bases to trimming and J lost 4 bases; unmatched junction nucleotides: 8. The germline V gene encodes CDR1 SGHTA and CDR2 FQGNSA. The CDR3 sequence is 15 residues long.

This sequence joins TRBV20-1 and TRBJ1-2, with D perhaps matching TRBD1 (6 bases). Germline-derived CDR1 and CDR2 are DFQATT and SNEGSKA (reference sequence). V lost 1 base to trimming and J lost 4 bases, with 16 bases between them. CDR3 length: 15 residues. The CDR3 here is CSARVPGGLIYGYTF. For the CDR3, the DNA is TGCAGTGCTAGAGTCCCCGGGGGCCTGATCTATGGCTACACCTTC.

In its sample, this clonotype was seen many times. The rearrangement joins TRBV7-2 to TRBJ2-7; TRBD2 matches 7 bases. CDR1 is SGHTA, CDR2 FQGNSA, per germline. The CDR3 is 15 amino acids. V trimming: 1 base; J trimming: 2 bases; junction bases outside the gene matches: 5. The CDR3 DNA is TGTGCCAGCAGCTTAGAAGGGGAGGGAACCTACGAGCAGTACTTC. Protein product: CASSLEGEGTYEQYF.

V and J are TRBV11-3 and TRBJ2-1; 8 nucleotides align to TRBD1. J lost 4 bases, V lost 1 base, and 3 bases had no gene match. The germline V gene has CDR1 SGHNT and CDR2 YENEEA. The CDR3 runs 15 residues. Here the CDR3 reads CASSLGGQEYNEQFF. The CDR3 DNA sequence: TGTGCCAGCAGCTTAGGGGGACAGGAATACAATGAGCAGTTCTTC.

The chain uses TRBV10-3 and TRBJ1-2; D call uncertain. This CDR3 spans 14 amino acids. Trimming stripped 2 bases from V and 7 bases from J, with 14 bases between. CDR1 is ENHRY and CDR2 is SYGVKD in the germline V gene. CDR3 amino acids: CAISEMAADGGYTF. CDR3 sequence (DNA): TGTGCCATCAGTGAGATGGCGGCCGATGGTGGCTACACCTTC.

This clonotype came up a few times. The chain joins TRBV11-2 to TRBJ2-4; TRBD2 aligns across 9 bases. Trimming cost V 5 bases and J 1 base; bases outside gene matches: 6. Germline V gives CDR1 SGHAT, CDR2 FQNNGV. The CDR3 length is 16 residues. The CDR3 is CASSHIAGVAKNIQYF. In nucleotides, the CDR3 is TGTGCCAGCAGCCATATAGCGGGAGTGGCCAAAAACATTCAGTACTTC.

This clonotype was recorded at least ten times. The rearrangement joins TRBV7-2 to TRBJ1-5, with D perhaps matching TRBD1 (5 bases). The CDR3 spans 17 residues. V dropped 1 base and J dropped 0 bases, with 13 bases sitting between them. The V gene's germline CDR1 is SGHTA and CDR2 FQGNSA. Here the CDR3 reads CASSLDLGGHSNQPQHF. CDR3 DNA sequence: TGTGCCAGCAGCTTAGATCTCGGAGGACATAGCAATCAGCCCCAGCATTTT. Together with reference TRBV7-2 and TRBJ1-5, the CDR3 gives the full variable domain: GAGVSQSPSNKVTEKGKDVELRCDPISGHTALYWYRQSLGQGLEFLIYFQGNSAPDKSGLPSDRFSAERTGGSVSTLTIQRTQQEDSAVYLCASSLDLGGHSNQPQHFGDGTRLSIL.

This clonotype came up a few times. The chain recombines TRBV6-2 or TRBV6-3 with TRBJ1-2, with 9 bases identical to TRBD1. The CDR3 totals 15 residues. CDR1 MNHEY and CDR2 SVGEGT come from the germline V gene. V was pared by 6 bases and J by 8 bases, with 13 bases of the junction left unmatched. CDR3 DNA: TGTGCCAGCAGCCCCTCCCGGACAGGGGTTAACGGCTACACCTTC. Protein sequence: CASSPSRTGVNGYTF.

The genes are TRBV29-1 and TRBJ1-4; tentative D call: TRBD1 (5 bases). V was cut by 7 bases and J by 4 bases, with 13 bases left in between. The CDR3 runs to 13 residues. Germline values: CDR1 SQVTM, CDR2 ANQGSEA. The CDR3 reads CSAFRDGNEKLFF. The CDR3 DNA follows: TGCAGCGCCTTCCGGGACGGTAATGAAAAACTGTTTTTT.

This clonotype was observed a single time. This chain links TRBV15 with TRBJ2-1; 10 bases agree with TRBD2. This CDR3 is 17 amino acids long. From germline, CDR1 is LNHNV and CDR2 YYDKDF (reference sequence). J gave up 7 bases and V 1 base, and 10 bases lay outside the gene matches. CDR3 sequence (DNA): TGTGCCACCAGCAGAGCTCTGGCTAGCGGGAGTTTTAATGAGCAGTTCTTC. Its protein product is CATSRALASGSFNEQFF. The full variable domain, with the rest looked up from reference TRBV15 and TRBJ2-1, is DAMVIQNPRYQVTQFGKPVTLSCSQTLNHNVMYWYQQKSSQAPKLLFHYYDKDFNNEADTPDNFQSRRPNTSFCFLDIRSPGLGDTAMYLCATSRALASGSFNEQFFGPGTRLTVL.

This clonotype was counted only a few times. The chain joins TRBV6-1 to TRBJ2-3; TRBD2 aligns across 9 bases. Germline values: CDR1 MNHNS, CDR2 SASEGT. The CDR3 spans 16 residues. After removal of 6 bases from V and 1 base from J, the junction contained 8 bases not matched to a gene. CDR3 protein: CASSSSAGGGTDTQYF. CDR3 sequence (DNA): TGTGCCAGCAGCTCCTCCGCGGGGGGGGGCACAGATACGCAGTATTTT.

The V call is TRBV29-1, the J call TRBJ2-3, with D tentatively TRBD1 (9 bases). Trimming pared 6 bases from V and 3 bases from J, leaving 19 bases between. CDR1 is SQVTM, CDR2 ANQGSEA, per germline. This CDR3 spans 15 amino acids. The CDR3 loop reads CSVAGGQGQTDTQYF. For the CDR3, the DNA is TGCAGCGTCGCGGGGGGACAGGGCCAGACAGATACGCAGTATTTT.

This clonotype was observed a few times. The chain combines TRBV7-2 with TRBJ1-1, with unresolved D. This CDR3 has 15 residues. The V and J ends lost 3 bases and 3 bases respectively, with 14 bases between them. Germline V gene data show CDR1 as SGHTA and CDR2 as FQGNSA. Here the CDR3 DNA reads TGTGCCAGCAGCTTGTATGGCCGCTGGGACACTGAAGCTTTCTTT. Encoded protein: CASSLYGRWDTEAFF.

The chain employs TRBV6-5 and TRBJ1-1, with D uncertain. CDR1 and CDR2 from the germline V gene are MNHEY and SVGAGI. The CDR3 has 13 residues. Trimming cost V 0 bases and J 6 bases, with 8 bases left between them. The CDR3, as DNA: TGTGCCAGCAGTTACTCGAAATTCGCTGAAGCTTTCTTT. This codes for CASSYSKFAEAFF.

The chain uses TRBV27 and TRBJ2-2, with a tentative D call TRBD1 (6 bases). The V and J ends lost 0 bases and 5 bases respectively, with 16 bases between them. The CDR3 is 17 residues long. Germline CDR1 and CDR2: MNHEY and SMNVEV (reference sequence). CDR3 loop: CASSLSAGDEVTGELFF. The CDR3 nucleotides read TGTGCCAGCAGTTTATCGGCAGGGGACGAGGTGACCGGGGAGCTGTTTTTT.

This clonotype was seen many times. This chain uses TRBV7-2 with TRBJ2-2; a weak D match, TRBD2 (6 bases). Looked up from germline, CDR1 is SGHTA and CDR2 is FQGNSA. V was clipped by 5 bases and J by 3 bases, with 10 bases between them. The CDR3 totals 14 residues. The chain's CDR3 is CASSATSYTGELFF. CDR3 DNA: TGTGCCAGCAGCGCAACTAGCTACACCGGGGAGCTGTTTTTT.

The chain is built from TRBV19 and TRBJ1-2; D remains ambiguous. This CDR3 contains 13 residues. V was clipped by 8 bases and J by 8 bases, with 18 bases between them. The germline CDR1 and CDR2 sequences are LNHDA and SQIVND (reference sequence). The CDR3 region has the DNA TGTGCCAGTTGCAATGCCCGGGGTTTGGGCTACACCTTC. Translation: CASCNARGLGYTF.

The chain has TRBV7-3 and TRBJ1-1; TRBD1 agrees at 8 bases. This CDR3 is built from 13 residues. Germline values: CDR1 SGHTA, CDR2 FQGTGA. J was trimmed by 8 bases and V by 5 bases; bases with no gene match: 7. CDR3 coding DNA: TGTGCCAGCAGCCCCCAGCGGACAGGGGAAGCTTTCTTT. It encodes CASSPQRTGEAFF.

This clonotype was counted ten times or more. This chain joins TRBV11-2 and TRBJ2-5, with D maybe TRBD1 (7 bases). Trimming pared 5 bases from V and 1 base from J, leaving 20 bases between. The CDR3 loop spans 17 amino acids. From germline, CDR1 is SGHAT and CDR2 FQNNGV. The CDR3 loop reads CASSPMRDSPSQETQYF. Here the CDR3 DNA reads TGTGCCAGCAGCCCAATGCGGGACAGCCCCTCCCAAGAGACCCAGTACTTC.

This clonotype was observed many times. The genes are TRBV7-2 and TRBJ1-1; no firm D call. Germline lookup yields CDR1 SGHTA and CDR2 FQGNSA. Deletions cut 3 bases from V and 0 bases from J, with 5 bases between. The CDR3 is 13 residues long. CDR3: CASSFRMNTEAFF. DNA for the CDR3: TGTGCCAGCAGCTTTAGAATGAACACTGAAGCTTTCTTT.

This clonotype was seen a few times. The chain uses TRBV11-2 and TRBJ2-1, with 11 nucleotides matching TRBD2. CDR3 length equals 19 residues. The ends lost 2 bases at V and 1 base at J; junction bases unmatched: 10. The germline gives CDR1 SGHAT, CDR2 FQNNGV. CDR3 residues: CASSLIGLAGRSSYNEQFF. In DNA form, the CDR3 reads TGTGCCAGCAGCTTAATCGGACTAGCGGGCCGGAGTTCCTACAATGAGCAGTTCTTC.

DNA for the CDR3: TGTGCCAGCAGCCCAGCGGTTCCGGCCTACGAGCAGTACGTC. Translation gives CASSPAVPAYEQYV. V and J are TRBV7-8 and TRBJ2-7; a possible D gene is TRBD2 (5 bases). V lost 5 bases to trimming and J lost 2 bases, with 13 bases between them. The CDR3 consists of 14 residues. Germline CDR1 reads SGHVS; CDR2 reads FQNEAQ.

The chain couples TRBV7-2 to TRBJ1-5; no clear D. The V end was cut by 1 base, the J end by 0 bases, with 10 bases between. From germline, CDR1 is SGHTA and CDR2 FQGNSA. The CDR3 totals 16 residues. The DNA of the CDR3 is TGTGCCAGCAGCTTAGTGGCAGGCGATAGCAATCAGCCCCAGCATTTT. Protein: CASSLVAGDSNQPQHF. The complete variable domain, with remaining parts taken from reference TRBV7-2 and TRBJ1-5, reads GAGVSQSPSNKVTEKGKDVELRCDPISGHTALYWYRQSLGQGLEFLIYFQGNSAPDKSGLPSDRFSAERTGGSVSTLTIQRTQQEDSAVYLCASSLVAGDSNQPQHFGDGTRLSIL.

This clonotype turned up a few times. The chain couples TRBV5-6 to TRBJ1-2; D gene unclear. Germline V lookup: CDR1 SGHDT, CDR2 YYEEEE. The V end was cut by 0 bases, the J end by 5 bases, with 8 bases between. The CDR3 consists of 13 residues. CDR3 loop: CASSLVTEYGYTF. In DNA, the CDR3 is TGTGCCAGCAGCTTGGTAACAGAATATGGCTACACCTTC. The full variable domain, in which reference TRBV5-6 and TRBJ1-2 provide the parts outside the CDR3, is DAGVTQSPTHLIKTRGQQVTLRCSPKSGHDTVSWYQQALGQGPQFIFQYYEEEERQRGNFPDRFSGHQFPNYSSELNVNALLLGDSALYLCASSLVTEYGYTFGSGTRLTVV.

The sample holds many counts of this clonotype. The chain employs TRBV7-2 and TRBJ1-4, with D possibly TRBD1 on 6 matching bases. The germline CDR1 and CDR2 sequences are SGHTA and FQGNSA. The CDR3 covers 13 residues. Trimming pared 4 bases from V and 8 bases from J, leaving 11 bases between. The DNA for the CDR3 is TGTGCCAGCAGCTCGGGACAACAGGAAAAACTGTTTTTT. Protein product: CASSSGQQEKLFF. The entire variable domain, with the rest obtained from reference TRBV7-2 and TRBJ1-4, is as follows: GAGVSQSPSNKVTEKGKDVELRCDPISGHTALYWYRQSLGQGLEFLIYFQGNSAPDKSGLPSDRFSAERTGGSVSTLTIQRTQQEDSAVYLCASSSGQQEKLFFGSGTQLSVL.

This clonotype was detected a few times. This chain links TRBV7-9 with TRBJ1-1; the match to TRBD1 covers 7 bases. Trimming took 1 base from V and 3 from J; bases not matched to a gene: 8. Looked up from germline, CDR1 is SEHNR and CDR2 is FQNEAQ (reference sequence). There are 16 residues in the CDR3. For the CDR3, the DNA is TGTGCCAGCAGCTTAGTCCCCAGGGGGTGGGACACTGAAGCTTTCTTT. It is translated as CASSLVPRGWDTEAFF. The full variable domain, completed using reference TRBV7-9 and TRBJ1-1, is DTGVSQNPRHKITKRGQNVTFRCDPISEHNRLYWYRQTLGQGPEFLTYFQNEAQLEKSRLLSDRFSAERPKGSFSTLEIQRTEQGDSAMYLCASSLVPRGWDTEAFFGQGTRLTVV.